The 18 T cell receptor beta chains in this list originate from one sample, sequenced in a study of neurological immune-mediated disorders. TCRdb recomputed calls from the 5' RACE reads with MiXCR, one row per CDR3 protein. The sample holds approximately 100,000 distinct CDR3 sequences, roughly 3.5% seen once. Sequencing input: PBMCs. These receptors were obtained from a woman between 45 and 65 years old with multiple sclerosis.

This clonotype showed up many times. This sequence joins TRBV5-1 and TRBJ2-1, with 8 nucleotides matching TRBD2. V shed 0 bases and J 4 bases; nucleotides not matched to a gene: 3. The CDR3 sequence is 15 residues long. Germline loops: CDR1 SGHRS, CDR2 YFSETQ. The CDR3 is CASSLVTSEYNEQFF. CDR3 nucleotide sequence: TGCGCCAGCAGCTTGGTGACTAGCGAGTACAATGAGCAGTTCTTC. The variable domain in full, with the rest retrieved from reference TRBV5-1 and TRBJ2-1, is KAGVTQTPRYLIKTRGQQVTLSCSPISGHRSVSWYQQTPGQGLQFLFEYFSETQRNKGNFPGRFSGRQFSNSRSEMNVSTLELGDSALYLCASSLVTSEYNEQFFGPGTRLTVL.

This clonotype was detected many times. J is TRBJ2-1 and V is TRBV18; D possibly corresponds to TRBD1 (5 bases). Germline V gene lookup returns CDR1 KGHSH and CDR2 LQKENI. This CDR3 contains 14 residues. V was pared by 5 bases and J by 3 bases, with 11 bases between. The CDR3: CASSRQGYYNEQFF. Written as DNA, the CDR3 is TGTGCCAGCTCAAGGCAGGGCTACTACAATGAGCAGTTCTTC. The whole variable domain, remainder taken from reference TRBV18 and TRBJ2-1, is NAGVMQNPRHLVRRRGQEARLRCSPMKGHSHVYWYRQLPEEGLKFMVYLQKENIIDESGMPKERFSAEFPKEGPSILRIQQVVRGDSAAYFCASSRQGYYNEQFFGPGTRLTVL.

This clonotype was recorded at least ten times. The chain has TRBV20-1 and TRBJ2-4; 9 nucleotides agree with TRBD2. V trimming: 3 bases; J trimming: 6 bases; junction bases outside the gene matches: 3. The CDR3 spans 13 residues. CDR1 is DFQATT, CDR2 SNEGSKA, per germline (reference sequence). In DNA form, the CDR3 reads TGCAGTGCTAGTAGGCGGGGGGGAAACATTCAGTACTTC. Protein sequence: CSASRRGGNIQYF.

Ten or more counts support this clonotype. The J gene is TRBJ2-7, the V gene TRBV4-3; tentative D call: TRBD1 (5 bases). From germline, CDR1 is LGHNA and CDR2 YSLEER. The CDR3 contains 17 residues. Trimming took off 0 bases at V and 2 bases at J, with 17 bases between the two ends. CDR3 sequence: CASSQEVPTAPTYEQYF. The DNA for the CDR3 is TGCGCCAGCAGCCAAGAGGTTCCGACAGCACCGACCTACGAGCAGTACTTC.

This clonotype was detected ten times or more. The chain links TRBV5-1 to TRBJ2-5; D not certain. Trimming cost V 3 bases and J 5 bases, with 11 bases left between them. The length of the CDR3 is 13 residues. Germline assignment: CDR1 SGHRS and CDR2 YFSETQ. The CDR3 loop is CASSSVGWETQYF. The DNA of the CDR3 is TGCGCCAGCAGCTCCGTAGGTTGGGAGACCCAGTACTTC.

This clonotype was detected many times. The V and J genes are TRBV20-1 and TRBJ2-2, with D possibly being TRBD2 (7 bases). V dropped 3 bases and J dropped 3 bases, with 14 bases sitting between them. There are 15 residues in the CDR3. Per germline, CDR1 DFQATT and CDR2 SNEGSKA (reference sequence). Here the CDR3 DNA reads TGCAGTGCTAGTCCGGGGGGCGCCGACACCGGGGAGCTGTTTTTT. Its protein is CSASPGGADTGELFF.

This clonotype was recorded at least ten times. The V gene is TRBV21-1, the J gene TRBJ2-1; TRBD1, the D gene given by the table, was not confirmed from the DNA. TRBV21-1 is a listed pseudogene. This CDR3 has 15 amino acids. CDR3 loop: CASSKAGTGVNEQFF. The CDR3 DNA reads TGTGCCAGCAGCAAAGCGGGGACAGGGGTCAATGAGCAGTTCTTC.

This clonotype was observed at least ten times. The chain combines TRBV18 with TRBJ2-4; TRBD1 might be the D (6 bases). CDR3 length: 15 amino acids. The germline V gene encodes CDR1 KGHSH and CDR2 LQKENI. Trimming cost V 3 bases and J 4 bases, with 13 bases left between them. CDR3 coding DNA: TGTGCCAGCTCACCCCAGGGGAGAGATAAAAACATTCAGTACTTC. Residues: CASSPQGRDKNIQYF.

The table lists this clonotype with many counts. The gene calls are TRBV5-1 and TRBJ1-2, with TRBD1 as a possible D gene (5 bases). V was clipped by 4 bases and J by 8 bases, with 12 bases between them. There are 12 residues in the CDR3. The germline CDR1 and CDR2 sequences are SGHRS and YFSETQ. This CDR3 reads CASSLGTGGYTF. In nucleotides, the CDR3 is TGCGCCAGCAGCCTGGGGACGGGCGGCTACACCTTC.

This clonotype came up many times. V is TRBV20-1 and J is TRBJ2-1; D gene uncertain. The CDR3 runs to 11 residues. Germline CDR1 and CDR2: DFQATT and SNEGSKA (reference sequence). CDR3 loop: CSTLVGNEQFF. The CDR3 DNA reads TGCAGCACCTTAGTAGGTAATGAGCAGTTCTTC.

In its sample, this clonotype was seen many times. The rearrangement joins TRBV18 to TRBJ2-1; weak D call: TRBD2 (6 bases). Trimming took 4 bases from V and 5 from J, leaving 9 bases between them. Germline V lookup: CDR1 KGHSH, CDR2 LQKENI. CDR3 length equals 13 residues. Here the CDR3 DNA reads TGTGCCAGCTCACTGCGGGGAAACAATGAGCAGTTCTTC. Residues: CASSLRGNNEQFF. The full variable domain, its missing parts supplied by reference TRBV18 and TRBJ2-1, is NAGVMQNPRHLVRRRGQEARLRCSPMKGHSHVYWYRQLPEEGLKFMVYLQKENIIDESGMPKERFSAEFPKEGPSILRIQQVVRGDSAAYFCASSLRGNNEQFFGPGTRLTVL.

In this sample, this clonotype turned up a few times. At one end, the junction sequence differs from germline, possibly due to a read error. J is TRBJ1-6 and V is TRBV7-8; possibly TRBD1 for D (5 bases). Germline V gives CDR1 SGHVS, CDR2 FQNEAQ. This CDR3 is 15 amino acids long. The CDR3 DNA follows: TGTGCCAGCAGCTTGGAGGGACGAGCGGGTTCAACCCTCAACTTT. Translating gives CASSLEGRAGSTLNF.

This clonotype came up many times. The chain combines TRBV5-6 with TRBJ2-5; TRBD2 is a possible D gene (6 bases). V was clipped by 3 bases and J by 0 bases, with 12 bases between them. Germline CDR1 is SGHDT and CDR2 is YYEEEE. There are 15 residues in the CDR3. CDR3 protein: CASSWRGPYQETQYF. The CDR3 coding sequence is TGTGCCAGCAGCTGGCGGGGACCGTACCAAGAGACCCAGTACTTC.

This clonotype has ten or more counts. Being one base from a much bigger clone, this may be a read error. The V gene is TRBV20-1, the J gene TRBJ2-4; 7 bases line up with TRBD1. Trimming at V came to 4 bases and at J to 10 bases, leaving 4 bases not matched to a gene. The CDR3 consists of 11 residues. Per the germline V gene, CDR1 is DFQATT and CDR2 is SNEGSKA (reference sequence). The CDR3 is CSATTGKIQYF. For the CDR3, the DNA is TGCAGTGCTACGACAGGGAAAATTCAGTACTTC.

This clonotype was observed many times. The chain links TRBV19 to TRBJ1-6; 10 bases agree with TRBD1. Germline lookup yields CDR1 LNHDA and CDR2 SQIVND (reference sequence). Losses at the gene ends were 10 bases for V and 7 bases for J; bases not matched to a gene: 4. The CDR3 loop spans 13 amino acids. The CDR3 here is CATRTGGNSPLHF. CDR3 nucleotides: TGTGCCACTCGGACAGGGGGAAATTCACCCCTCCACTTT.

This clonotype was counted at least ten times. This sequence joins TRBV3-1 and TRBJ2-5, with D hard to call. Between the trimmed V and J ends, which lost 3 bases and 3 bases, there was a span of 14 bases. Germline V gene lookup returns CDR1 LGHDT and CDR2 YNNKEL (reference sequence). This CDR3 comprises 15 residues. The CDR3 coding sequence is TGTGCCAGCAGCCATTTCCAATTGGTGAAAGAGACCCAGTACTTC. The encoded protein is CASSHFQLVKETQYF.

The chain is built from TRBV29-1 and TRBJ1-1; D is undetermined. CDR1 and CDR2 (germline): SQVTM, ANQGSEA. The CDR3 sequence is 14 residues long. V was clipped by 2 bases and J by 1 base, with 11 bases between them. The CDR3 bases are TGCAGCGTTGAAAGCGCACCCGAGAACACTGAAGCTTTCTTT. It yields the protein CSVESAPENTEAFF.

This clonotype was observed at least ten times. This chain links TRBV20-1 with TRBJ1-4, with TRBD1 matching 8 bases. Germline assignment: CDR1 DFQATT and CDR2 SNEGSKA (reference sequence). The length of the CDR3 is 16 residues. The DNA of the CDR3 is TGCAGCATATGGACAGGGACGGGTGGAACTAATGAAAAACTGTTTTTT. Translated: CSIWTGTGGTNEKLFF.